The 4 T cell receptor beta chains listed next were all sequenced from one sample in a study of Tregs in tolerant kidney transplant recipients. After approximately 6 days with irradiated graft donor PBMCs, CFSE-labeled recipient PBMCs were FACS-sorted. TCRdb's table, derived via immunoSEQ multiplex PCR, lists solely in-frame clones and lacks some. The sample has approximately 15,000 clones; roughly 50% are singletons. The antigens for these receptors are not known. The sample in question was CD4+ T cells from blood cultured with allogeneic cells, obtained before the transplant. Receptors were obtained from a human patient who received a combined kidney and bone marrow transplant.

CDR3 DNA sequence: TGTGCCAGCAGCAACTGGGACAGAAAGTACGAGCAGTACTTC. It codes for CASSNWDRKYEQYF. The V and J genes are TRBV28 and TRBJ2-7; TRBD1 aligns across 7 bases. Germline V gene lookup returns CDR1 MDHEN and CDR2 SYDVKM. This CDR3 is 14 amino acids long. The trim removed 6 bases at V and 4 bases at J, leaving 9 bases unmatched.

About this clone: The germline gene is not matched at one end of the junction; a read error may be the cause. The chain couples TRBV7-3 to TRBJ2-1, with 7 positions matching TRBD1. CDR1 is SGHTA and CDR2 is FQGTGA in the germline V gene. This CDR3 region has 15 residues. DNA of the CDR3: TGTGCCAGCAGTTTAACACCAGGGGGCTACAATGAGCAGTTCTTC. Protein: CASSLTPGGYNEQFF.

This chain joins TRBV7-2 and TRBJ1-2; possibly TRBD1 for D (6 bases). Germline loops: CDR1 SGHTA, CDR2 FQGNSA. The CDR3 covers 17 residues. V was trimmed by 4 bases and J by 2 bases, leaving 20 bases between them. Here the CDR3 reads CASSWYAGGRKNYGYTF. CDR3 nucleotides: TGTGCCAGCAGCTGGTATGCGGGGGGCAGGAAAAACTATGGCTACACCTTC. Full variable domain (outside the CDR3, taken from reference TRBV7-2 and TRBJ1-2): GAGVSQSPSNKVTEKGKDVELRCDPISGHTALYWYRQSLGQGLEFLIYFQGNSAPDKSGLPSDRFSAERTGGSVSTLTIQRTQQEDSAVYLCASSWYAGGRKNYGYTFGSGTRLTVV.

This rearrangement joins TRBV4-3 to TRBJ1-2; D possibly corresponds to TRBD1 (5 bases). Trimming took 1 base from V and 3 from J, leaving 12 bases between them. In germline, CDR1 is LGHNA, CDR2 YSLEER. The CDR3 sequence is 15 residues long. In DNA, the CDR3 is TGCGCCAGCAGCCAAGGGTCAGGGTGGTACTATGGCTACACCTTC. Translated: CASSQGSGWYYGYTF.